Shown below are 15 T cell receptor beta chains from a single sample sequenced in a study of blood T cell repertoires in COVID-19. Data came from immunoSEQ multiplex PCR; TCRdb stores just in-frame clones and leaves some out. The sample contains roughly 120,000 clones, 90% of which appear only once. Sequenced: peripheral blood. These receptors all stem from a human donor with active COVID-19. The donor label of this sample is uncertain.

This clone was counted once. The gene calls are TRBV25-1 and TRBJ2-3; TRBD1 matches at 8 bases. This CDR3 has 13 amino acids. J was trimmed by 7 bases and V by 3 bases; bases with no gene match: 3. CDR1 MGHDK and CDR2 SYGVNS come from the germline V gene. The CDR3 loop is CASSDRGPYTQYF. The CDR3 DNA reads TGTGCCAGCAGTGACAGGGGGCCGTATACGCAGTATTTT.

The rearrangement links TRBV30 to TRBJ1-2; a possible D gene is TRBD1 (5 bases). From germline, CDR1 is GTSNPN and CDR2 SVGIG (reference sequence). V lost 2 bases to trimming and J lost 5 bases, with 12 bases between them. The CDR3 contains 13 residues. For the CDR3, the DNA is TGTGCCTGGAGTCTCAGGGCTGGGTATGGCTACACCTTC. Its translation: CAWSLRAGYGYTF.

V usage is TRBV27 and J usage is TRBJ2-7; 8 nucleotides align to TRBD1. V gave up 5 bases and J gave up 5 bases; unmatched junction bases: 5. Germline CDR1 and CDR2: MNHEY and SMNVEV (reference sequence). The CDR3 loop spans 13 amino acids. The CDR3 region has the DNA TGTGCCAGCAGTCGGACAGGGACCCACGAGCAGTACTTC. This sequence encodes CASSRTGTHEQYF.

The chain couples TRBV6-1 to TRBJ2-1; no firm D call. Germline V CDR1 and CDR2: MNHNS, SASEGT. The CDR3 covers 15 residues. Trimming pared 1 base from V and 1 base from J, leaving 8 bases between. Here the CDR3 reads CASSEGQDSYNEQFF. The CDR3 DNA reads as TGTGCCAGCAGTGAAGGGCAGGATTCCTACAATGAGCAGTTCTTC.

The chain has TRBV11-2 and TRBJ2-3; 8 bases fit TRBD1. The junction had 13 bases not matched to a gene; V was cut back by 7 bases and J by 4 bases. This CDR3 is built from 16 residues. In germline, CDR1 is SGHAT, CDR2 FQNNGV. CDR3 loop: CASNNRGSFSADTQYF. The CDR3 coding sequence is TGTGCCAGCAACAACAGGGGGTCCTTCTCTGCAGATACGCAGTATTTT.

The V gene is TRBV4-1, the J gene TRBJ1-2; TRBD1 matches 10 bases. From germline, CDR1 is MGHRA and CDR2 YSYEKL. After removal of 0 bases from V and 4 bases from J, the junction contained 8 bases not matched to a gene. This CDR3 is built from 17 residues. DNA for the CDR3: TGCGCCAGCAGCCAAGAAAGACAGGGGGCGCCTGCCTATGGCTACACCTTC. Its protein product is CASSQERQGAPAYGYTF.

About this clone itself: At the DNA level, this CDR3 is encoded by other sequences in the same sample as well. This chain joins TRBV29-1 and TRBJ2-3, with a tentative D call TRBD1 (6 bases). Germline V gene data show CDR1 as SQVTM and CDR2 as ANQGSEA. The length of the CDR3 is 15 residues. Between the trimmed V and J ends, which lost 1 base and 0 bases, there was a span of 11 bases. CDR3 amino acids: CSVEGGQESTDTQYF. The CDR3 coding sequence is TGCAGCGTTGAAGGGGGGCAGGAGAGCACAGATACGCAGTATTTT.

V usage is TRBV30 and J usage is TRBJ1-2; 11 nucleotides line up with TRBD1. The junction had 8 bases not matched to a gene; V was cut back by 2 bases and J by 3 bases. Per the germline V gene, CDR1 is GTSNPN and CDR2 is SVGIG (reference sequence). The CDR3 is 16 amino acids. The chain's CDR3 is CAWSSPDRGLDYGYTF. CDR3 nucleotides: TGTGCCTGGAGTAGTCCGGACAGGGGGCTTGACTATGGCTACACCTTC.

In DNA form, the CDR3 reads TGCAGTGCTAGTCAGGCGTACAATCAGCCCCAGCATTTT. Its translation is CSASQAYNQPQHF. V usage is TRBV20-1 and J usage is TRBJ1-5; no clear D. V was clipped by 3 bases and J by 3 bases, with 9 bases between them. Per germline, CDR1 DFQATT and CDR2 SNEGSKA (reference sequence). This CDR3 is built from 13 residues.

This chain joins TRBV10-3 and TRBJ2-5, with no clear D. Trimming pared 3 bases from V and 0 bases from J, leaving 5 bases between. The CDR3 totals 13 residues. Germline lookup yields CDR1 ENHRY and CDR2 SYGVKD. The CDR3 DNA follows: TGTGCCATCAGTGATACAGACCAAGAGACCCAGTACTTC. Its translation is CAISDTDQETQYF.

This clone appeared once. V is TRBV5-4 and J is TRBJ1-2; no clear D gene. Germline loops: CDR1 SGHNT, CDR2 YYREEE (reference sequence). The germline V and J ends were trimmed by 4 bases and 2 bases, with 9 bases remaining between them. This CDR3 contains 13 residues. CDR3 bases: TGTGCCAGCAGCGAGACACAAAACTATGGCTACACCTTC. Translating gives CASSETQNYGYTF.

In nucleotides, the CDR3 is TGTGCCAGCAGTTCAGGGGGTGGCTACACCTTC. It translates to CASSSGGGYTF. The V and J genes are TRBV12-3 or TRBV12-4 and TRBJ1-2, with 7 bases identical to TRBD1. V lost 4 bases, J lost 7 bases, and 0 bases stayed unmatched. This CDR3 has 11 amino acids.

The genes are TRBV11-2 and TRBJ1-4; D remains ambiguous. This CDR3 has 15 amino acids. CDR1 SGHAT and CDR2 FQNNGV come from the germline V gene. V shed 1 base and J shed 4 bases, with 10 bases lying between them. In DNA form, the CDR3 reads TGTGCCAGCAGCTTAGTACGGGAAAGTAATGAAAAACTGTTTTTT. This gives the protein CASSLVRESNEKLFF.

The chain recombines TRBV11-2 with TRBJ1-2; the match to TRBD1 covers 8 bases. This CDR3 is built from 15 residues. CDR1 SGHAT and CDR2 FQNNGV come from the germline V gene. The V and J ends lost 4 bases and 7 bases, in that order; junction bases with no gene match: 11. CDR3 DNA sequence: TGTGCCAGCAGCTCAAACAGGGGGTTTGCCCTTGGCTACACCTTC. This translates into CASSSNRGFALGYTF.

The DNA for the CDR3 is TGCGCCAGCAGCCAAGATCTAGGGGACAGGACCGGCTACAATGAGCAGTTCTTC. Translating it yields CASSQDLGDRTGYNEQFF. The chain links TRBV4-3 to TRBJ2-1, with 8 bases aligning to TRBD1. V gave up 0 bases and J gave up 3 bases; unmatched junction bases: 10. From germline, CDR1 is LGHNA and CDR2 YSLEER. CDR3 length: 18 residues.